The 13 T cell receptor beta chains presented below share a single source sample, sequenced in a study of CD8 T cells in Susac syndrome. RNA totalling about 0.45 to 1 ug underwent reverse transcription with random hexamers. TCRdb independently ran MiXCR on the immunoSEQ multiplex PCR reads; one entry per CDR3 protein. The data show 100,000 to 110,000 distinct CDR3 sequences, with 95% seen just once and 0.3% held by the top ten. Specimen: CD8+ T cells from PBMCs. Receptors were obtained from a human donor with Susac syndrome.

This rearrangement joins TRBV27 to TRBJ2-7, with D hard to call. The V end was cut by 7 bases, the J end by 2 bases, with 15 bases between. Germline values: CDR1 MNHEY, CDR2 SMNVEV (reference sequence). The CDR3 is 14 residues long. The chain's CDR3 is CASTSSRRPYEQYF. For the CDR3, the DNA is TGTGCCAGCACCTCCTCCAGGAGACCCTACGAGCAGTACTTC.

The V and J genes are TRBV20-1 and TRBJ2-4, with D perhaps matching TRBD1 (6 bases). In germline, CDR1 is DFQATT, CDR2 SNEGSKA (reference sequence). V lost 0 bases, J lost 10 bases, and 13 bases lay in between. The CDR3 runs to 13 residues. Here the CDR3 DNA reads TGCAGTGCTAGAGATCCAGGACAGAGTATTCAGTACTTC. Translated: CSARDPGQSIQYF.

Concerning this clonotype: At one of its ends the junction is not consistent with the germline gene, which may arise from a read error. The chain links TRBV12-3 or TRBV12-4 to TRBJ2-1, with 11 bases fitting TRBD2. The length of the CDR3 is 12 residues. In DNA, the CDR3 is TGTGCCAGCAGCCCAGGGACTAGCGGTCCCCTCTTC. Protein: CASSPGTSGPLF.

The chain employs TRBV15 and TRBJ2-1; no reliable D call. The CDR3 has 12 amino acids. Trimming took off 5 bases at V and 7 bases at J, with 9 bases between the two ends. Germline lookup yields CDR1 LNHNV and CDR2 YYDKDF (reference sequence). CDR3 region: CATSWSFNEQFF. The CDR3, as DNA: TGTGCCACCAGCTGGAGTTTTAATGAGCAGTTCTTC.

This sequence joins TRBV20-1 and TRBJ1-5; TRBD1 is a possible D gene (5 bases). The CDR3 runs 15 residues. Germline V gives CDR1 DFQATT, CDR2 SNEGSKA (reference sequence). Between the trimmed V and J ends, which lost 3 bases and 4 bases, there was a span of 16 bases. The CDR3 protein is CSARDGTNSNQPQHF. CDR3 DNA sequence: TGCAGTGCTAGGGACGGGACTAATTCTAATCAGCCCCAGCATTTT.

This clonotype was observed a single time. The gene calls are TRBV28 and TRBJ1-2; D perhaps matches TRBD1 (6 bases). The CDR3 has 13 residues. Trimming pared 6 bases from V and 3 bases from J, leaving 11 bases between. Looked up from germline, CDR1 is MDHEN and CDR2 is SYDVKM. CDR3 DNA: TGTGCCAGCAGCACGGACAGTCACTATGGCTACACCTTC. Protein sequence: CASSTDSHYGYTF.

In DNA form, the CDR3 reads TGTGCCAGCAGCCAAGATCCCAACATGAACACTGAAGCTTTCTTT. Translation: CASSQDPNMNTEAFF. The rearrangement uses TRBV14 and TRBJ1-1, with unresolved D. V was clipped by 0 bases and J by 0 bases, with 8 bases between them. The germline CDR1 and CDR2 sequences are SGHDN and FVKESK. This CDR3 is built from 15 residues.

The rearrangement links TRBV29-1 to TRBJ2-7, with TRBD2 as a possible D gene (6 bases). The germline V and J ends were trimmed by 0 bases and 0 bases, with 15 bases remaining between them. Per the germline V gene, CDR1 is SQVTM and CDR2 is ANQGSEA. This CDR3 is 16 amino acids long. In nucleotides, the CDR3 is TGCAGCGTTGAAGATGGAGGCAGGGAGGACTCCTACGAGCAGTACTTC. It codes for CSVEDGGREDSYEQYF.

For the CDR3, the DNA is TGCAGCGTTGGTAAACAAGAGACCCAGTACTTC. Translated, it gives CSVGKQETQYF. This chain joins TRBV29-1 and TRBJ2-5; D ambiguous. The CDR3 length is 11 residues. V was shortened by 4 bases and J by 2 bases, with 5 bases between the two germline ends. Germline CDR1 reads SQVTM; CDR2 reads ANQGSEA.

The chain recombines TRBV28 with TRBJ2-4; 10 positions match TRBD1. Germline CDR1 is MDHEN and CDR2 is SYDVKM. CDR3 length: 17 amino acids. Trimming cost V 5 bases and J 1 base; bases outside gene matches: 8. The CDR3 here is CASSRDRGAEAKNIQYF. As DNA, the CDR3 is TGTGCCAGCAGTCGGGACAGGGGAGCGGAGGCCAAAAACATTCAGTACTTC.

The rearrangement uses TRBV29-1 and TRBJ2-1; tentatively, D is TRBD1 (6 bases). CDR3 size: 13 residues. Germline V gene data show CDR1 as SQVTM and CDR2 as ANQGSEA. V lost 7 bases and J 0 bases, leaving 10 bases between the germline ends. The CDR3 bases are TGCAGCGCCGGACAGAGCTCCTACAATGAGCAGTTCTTC. It yields the protein CSAGQSSYNEQFF.

The genes are TRBV5-4 and TRBJ2-1; 13 bases match TRBD2. The V gene end was trimmed by 1 base and the J gene end by 5 bases; junction bases not matched to a gene: 3. The germline gives CDR1 SGHNT, CDR2 YYREEE (reference sequence). The CDR3 spans 16 residues. CDR3 coding DNA: TGTGCCAGCAGCTTGAGGGGACTAGCGGGGAACAATGAGCAGTTCTTC. Protein product: CASSLRGLAGNNEQFF.

The chain combines TRBV6-5 with TRBJ2-3, with a possible D match to TRBD1 (6 bases). The germline gives CDR1 MNHEY, CDR2 SVGAGI. Trimming took off 4 bases at V and 8 bases at J, with 10 bases between the two ends. There are 12 residues in the CDR3. CDR3 loop: CASSFTRGTQYF. In DNA, the CDR3 is TGTGCCAGCAGTTTTACCAGGGGTACGCAGTATTTT.